One and the same sample provided the 8 T cell receptor beta chains below, sequenced in a study of blood T cell repertoires in COVID-19 (dated by TCRdb to 2020 to 2022). Library generation was performed with the immunoSEQ multiplex PCR assay. TCRdb took over this immuneACCESS table, retaining in-frame rearrangements with V and J assigned. Such tables are incomplete; in checked studies, under half of the missing clones stem from an unresolved V gene, and the remainder is unexplained. The sample data list roughly 250,000 clones, and approximately 87% of these were observed just once. The top ten hold less than 15% of the sample. Sequenced: peripheral blood. Every receptor here comes from a woman aged 25 to 39 with COVID-19, enrolled during active disease.

This clone came up many times. The J gene is TRBJ2-7, the V gene TRBV25-1; tentatively, D is TRBD2 (6 bases). The CDR3 sequence is 16 residues long. Trimming pared 5 bases from V and 1 base from J, leaving 18 bases between. Per the germline V gene, CDR1 is MGHDK and CDR2 is SYGVNS. The CDR3 spells CASSYFRDGSSYEQYF. The DNA of the CDR3 is TGTGCCAGCAGTTACTTCCGGGACGGGAGTTCCTACGAGCAGTACTTC.

The chain carries TRBV11-2 and TRBJ2-4; possible D gene TRBD1, 7 bases. The V end lost 4 bases, the J end lost 16 bases, and 26 bases lay between the germline ends. CDR1 and CDR2 from the germline V gene are SGHAT and FQNNGV. This CDR3 spans 15 amino acids. DNA of the CDR3: TGTGCCAGCAGCTCCGTCCACGGCGGAGGGACAGCCCCCTACTTC. Translation: CASSSVHGGGTAPYF.

The chain uses TRBV6-5 and TRBJ2-7; 8 bases align to TRBD1. After removal of 6 bases from V and 3 bases from J, the junction contained 7 bases not matched to a gene. The CDR3 is 14 residues long. The germline gives CDR1 MNHEY, CDR2 SVGAGI. The CDR3 loop reads CASSTDRGNYEQYF. The DNA for the CDR3 is TGTGCCAGCAGCACTGACAGGGGTAACTACGAGCAGTACTTC.

The chain couples TRBV25-1 to TRBJ2-5, with D perhaps TRBD1 (5 bases). The length of the CDR3 is 16 residues. The V gene lost 3 bases and the J gene lost 2 bases, with 16 bases spanning the gap. Looked up from germline, CDR1 is MGHDK and CDR2 is SYGVNS. CDR3 nucleotides: TGTGCCAGCAGTGACCAAGGTAGACAGAGTCAAGAGACCCAGTACTTC. Protein: CASSDQGRQSQETQYF.

J is TRBJ1-1 and V is TRBV19; 8 bases agree with TRBD1. In germline, CDR1 is LNHDA, CDR2 SQIVND (reference sequence). The CDR3 has 15 amino acids. The V and J ends lost 4 bases and 5 bases, in that order; junction bases with no gene match: 9. Written as DNA, the CDR3 is TGTGCCAGTAGTACTCGGACAGGGAGGTTGACTGAAGCTTTCTTT. Its protein product is CASSTRTGRLTEAFF.

This clone is a singleton in its sample. The chain recombines TRBV5-4 with TRBJ2-1; 13 bases agree with TRBD2. Losses at the gene ends were 0 bases for V and 11 bases for J; bases not matched to a gene: 2. CDR1 and CDR2 (germline): SGHNT, YYREEE (reference sequence). This CDR3 comprises 14 residues. For the CDR3, the DNA is TGTGCCAGCAGCTTGGAACTAGCGGGGGGGCAGCAGTTCTTC. Translation gives CASSLELAGGQQFF.

V and J are TRBV10-1 and TRBJ2-3, with a tentative D call TRBD1 (5 bases). The V and J ends lost 2 bases and 0 bases respectively, with 15 bases between them. The germline V gene encodes CDR1 WNHNN and CDR2 SYGVQD (reference sequence). The CDR3 runs to 17 residues. DNA of the CDR3: TGCGCCAGCAGTGAGGGGGCCATCATGACTAGCACAGATACGCAGTATTTT. Encoded protein: CASSEGAIMTSTDTQYF.

V is TRBV4-1 and J is TRBJ2-7; 10 positions match TRBD1. Germline V gene sequence: CDR1 MGHRA, CDR2 YSYEKL. The CDR3 loop spans 16 amino acids. Trimming at V came to 4 bases and at J to 3 bases, leaving 9 bases not matched to a gene. In DNA, the CDR3 is TGCGCCAGCAGCCGGCCTGGGACAGGGGCAATCTACGAGCAGTACTTC. Its translation: CASSRPGTGAIYEQYF.